This record covers a single T cell receptor beta chain. The data are from a study of cytomegalovirus exposure and HLA in healthy donors. The V and J ends lost 6 bases and 6 bases respectively, with 10 bases between them. This CDR3 spans 12 amino acids. CDR1 is MDHEN and CDR2 is SYDVKM in the germline V gene. The PCR contained 60 Vbeta and 13 Jbeta primers. Using immunoSEQ multiplex PCR, the repertoire was profiled, and TCRdb retains in-frame clones only, with some absent. The sample lists approximately 190,000 clones, more than 75% occurring once. Sequencing was carried out using PBMCs. The chain recombines TRBV28 with TRBJ2-3; D call uncertain. The sequence came from a young woman in good health and CMV-seronegative. The CDR3 loop is CASSPDSDTQYF. CDR3 coding DNA: TGTGCCAGCAGCCCAGATTCGGATACGCAGTATTTT.